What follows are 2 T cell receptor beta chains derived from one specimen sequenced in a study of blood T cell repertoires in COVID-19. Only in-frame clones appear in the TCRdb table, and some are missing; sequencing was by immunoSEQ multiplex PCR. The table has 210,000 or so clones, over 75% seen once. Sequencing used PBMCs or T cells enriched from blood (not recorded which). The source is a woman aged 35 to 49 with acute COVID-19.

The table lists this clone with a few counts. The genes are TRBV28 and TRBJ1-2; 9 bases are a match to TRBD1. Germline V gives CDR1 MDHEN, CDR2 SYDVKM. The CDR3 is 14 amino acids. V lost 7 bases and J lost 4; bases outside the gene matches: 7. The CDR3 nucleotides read TGTGCCAGCACCCAACAGGGGGCGGGCTATGGCTACACCTTC. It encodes CASTQQGAGYGYTF.

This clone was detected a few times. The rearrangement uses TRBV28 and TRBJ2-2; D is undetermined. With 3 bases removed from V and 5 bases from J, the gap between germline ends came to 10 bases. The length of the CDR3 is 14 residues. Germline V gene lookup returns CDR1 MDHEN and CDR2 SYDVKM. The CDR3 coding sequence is TGTGCCAGCAGTTTGCACCCAGGTACCGGGGAGCTGTTTTTT. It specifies CASSLHPGTGELFF.